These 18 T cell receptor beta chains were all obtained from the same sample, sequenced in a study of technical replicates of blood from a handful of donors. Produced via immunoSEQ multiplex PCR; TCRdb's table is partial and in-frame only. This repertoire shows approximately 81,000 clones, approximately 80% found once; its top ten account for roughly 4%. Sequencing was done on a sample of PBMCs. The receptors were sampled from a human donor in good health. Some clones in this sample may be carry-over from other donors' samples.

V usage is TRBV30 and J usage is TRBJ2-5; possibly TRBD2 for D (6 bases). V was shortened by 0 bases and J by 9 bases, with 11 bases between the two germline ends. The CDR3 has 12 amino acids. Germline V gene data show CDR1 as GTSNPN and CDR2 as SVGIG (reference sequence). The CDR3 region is CAWSVLAEAQYF. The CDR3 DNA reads TGTGCCTGGAGTGTACTAGCCGAGGCCCAGTACTTC. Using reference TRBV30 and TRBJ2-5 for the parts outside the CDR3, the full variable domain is SQTIHQWPATLVQPVGSPLSLECTVEGTSNPNLYWYRQAAGRGLQLLFYSVGIGQISSEVPQNLSASRPQDRQFILSSKKLLLSDSGFYLCAWSVLAEAQYFGPGTRLLVL.

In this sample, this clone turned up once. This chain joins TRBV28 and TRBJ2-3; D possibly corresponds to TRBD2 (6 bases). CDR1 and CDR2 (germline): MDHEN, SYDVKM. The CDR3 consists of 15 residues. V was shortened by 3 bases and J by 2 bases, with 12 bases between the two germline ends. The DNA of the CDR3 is TGTGCCAGCAGTTTCCGGGACTCCTCCACAGATACGCAGTATTTT. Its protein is CASSFRDSSTDTQYF.

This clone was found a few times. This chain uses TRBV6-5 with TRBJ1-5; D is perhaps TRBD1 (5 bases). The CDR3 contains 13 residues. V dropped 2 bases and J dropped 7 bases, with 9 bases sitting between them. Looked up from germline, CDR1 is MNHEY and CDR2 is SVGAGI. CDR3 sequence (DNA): TGTGCCAGCAGTTACAGGGACTCCCAGCCCCAGCATTTT. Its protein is CASSYRDSQPQHF.

CDR3 region: CASSQGDEQFF. DNA of the CDR3: TGTGCCAGCAGCCAGGGGGATGAGCAGTTCTTC. This sequence joins TRBV7-6 and TRBJ2-1; 7 positions match TRBD1. Germline values: CDR1 SGHVS, CDR2 FNYEAQ. Germline trimming cut 5 bases from V and 8 bases from J; bases unmatched to any gene: 0. This CDR3 is built from 11 residues.

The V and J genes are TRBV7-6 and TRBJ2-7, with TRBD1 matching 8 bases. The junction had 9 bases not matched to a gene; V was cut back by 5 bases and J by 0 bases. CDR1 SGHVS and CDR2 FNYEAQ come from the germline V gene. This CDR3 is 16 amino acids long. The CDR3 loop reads CASSLNPTGASYEQYF. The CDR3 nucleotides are TGTGCCAGCAGCCTGAACCCGACAGGGGCCTCCTACGAGCAGTACTTC.

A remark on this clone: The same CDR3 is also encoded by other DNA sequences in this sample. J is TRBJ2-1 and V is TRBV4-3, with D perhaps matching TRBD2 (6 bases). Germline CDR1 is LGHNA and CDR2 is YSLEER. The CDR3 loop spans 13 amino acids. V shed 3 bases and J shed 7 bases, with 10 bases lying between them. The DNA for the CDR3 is TGCGCCAGCAGCCAGGGACTGGCAAATGAGCAGTTCTTC. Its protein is CASSQGLANEQFF.

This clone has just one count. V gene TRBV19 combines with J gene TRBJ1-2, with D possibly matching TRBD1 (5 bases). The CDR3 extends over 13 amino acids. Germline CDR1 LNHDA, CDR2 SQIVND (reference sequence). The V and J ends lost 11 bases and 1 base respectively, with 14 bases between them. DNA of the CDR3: TGTGCCTGCGGGGGAGATCATAACTATGGCTACACCTTC. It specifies CACGGDHNYGYTF.

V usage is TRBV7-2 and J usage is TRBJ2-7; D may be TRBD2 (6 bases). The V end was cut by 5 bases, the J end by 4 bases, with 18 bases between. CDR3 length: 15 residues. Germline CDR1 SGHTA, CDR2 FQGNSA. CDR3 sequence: CASSQPPGLGYEQYF. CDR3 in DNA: TGTGCCAGCAGCCAACCTCCGGGACTGGGGTACGAGCAGTACTTC.

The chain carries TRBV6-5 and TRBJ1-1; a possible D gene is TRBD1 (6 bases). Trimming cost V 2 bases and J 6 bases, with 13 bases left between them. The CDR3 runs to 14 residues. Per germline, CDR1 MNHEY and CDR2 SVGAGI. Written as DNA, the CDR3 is TGTGCCAGCAGTTACGGCGAGGGGGTCGCTGAAGCTTTCTTT. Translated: CASSYGEGVAEAFF.

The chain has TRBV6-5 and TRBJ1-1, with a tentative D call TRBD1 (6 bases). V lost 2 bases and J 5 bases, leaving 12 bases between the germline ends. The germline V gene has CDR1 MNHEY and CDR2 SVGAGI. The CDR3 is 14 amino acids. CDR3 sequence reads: CASSYLLGGTEAFF. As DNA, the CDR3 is TGTGCCAGCAGTTACCTTCTAGGGGGAACTGAAGCTTTCTTT.

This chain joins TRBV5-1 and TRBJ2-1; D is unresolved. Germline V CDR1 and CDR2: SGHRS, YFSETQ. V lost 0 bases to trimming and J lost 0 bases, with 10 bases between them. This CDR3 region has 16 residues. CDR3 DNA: TGCGCCAGCAGCTTGGATTCCCGGAGCTCCTACAATGAGCAGTTCTTC. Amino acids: CASSLDSRSSYNEQFF.

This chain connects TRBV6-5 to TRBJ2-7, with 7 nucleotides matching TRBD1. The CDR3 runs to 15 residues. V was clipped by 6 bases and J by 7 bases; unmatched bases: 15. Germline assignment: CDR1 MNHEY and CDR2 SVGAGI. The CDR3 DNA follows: TGTGCCAGCAGGCCTGACAGGGTCCCTACTTGGGAGCAGTACTTC. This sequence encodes CASRPDRVPTWEQYF.

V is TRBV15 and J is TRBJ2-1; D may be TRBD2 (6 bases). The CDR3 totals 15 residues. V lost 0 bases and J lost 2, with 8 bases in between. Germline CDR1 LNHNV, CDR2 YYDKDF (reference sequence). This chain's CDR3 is CATSRDTGAYNEQFF. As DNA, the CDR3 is TGTGCCACCAGCAGAGATACGGGGGCCTACAATGAGCAGTTCTTC.

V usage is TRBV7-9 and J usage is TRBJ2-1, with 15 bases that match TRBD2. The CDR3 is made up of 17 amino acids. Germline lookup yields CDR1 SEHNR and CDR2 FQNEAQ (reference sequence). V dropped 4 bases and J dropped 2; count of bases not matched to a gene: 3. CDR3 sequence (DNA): TGTGCCAGCAGCTGGGGACTAGCGGGGGGCACCTACAATGAGCAGTTCTTC. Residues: CASSWGLAGGTYNEQFF.

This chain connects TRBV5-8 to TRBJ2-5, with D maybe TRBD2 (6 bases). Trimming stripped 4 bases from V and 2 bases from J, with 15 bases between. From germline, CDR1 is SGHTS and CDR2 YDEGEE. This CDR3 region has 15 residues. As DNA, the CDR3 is TGTGCCAGCAGCGGGACGGGAGCCCTTCAAGAGACCCAGTACTTC. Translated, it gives CASSGTGALQETQYF.

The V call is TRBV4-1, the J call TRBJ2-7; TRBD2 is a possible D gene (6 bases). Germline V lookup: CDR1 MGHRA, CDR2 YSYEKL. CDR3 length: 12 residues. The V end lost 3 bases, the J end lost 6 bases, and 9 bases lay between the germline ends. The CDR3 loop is CASSQGTSEQYF. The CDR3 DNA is TGCGCCAGCAGCCAGGGGACTTCCGAGCAGTACTTC.

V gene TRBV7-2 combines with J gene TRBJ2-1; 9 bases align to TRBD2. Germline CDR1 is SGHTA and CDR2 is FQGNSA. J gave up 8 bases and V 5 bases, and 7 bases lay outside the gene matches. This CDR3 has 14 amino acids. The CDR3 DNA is TGTGCCAGCAGCCCCGGGACTAGCATCCATGAGCAGTTCTTC. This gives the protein CASSPGTSIHEQFF.

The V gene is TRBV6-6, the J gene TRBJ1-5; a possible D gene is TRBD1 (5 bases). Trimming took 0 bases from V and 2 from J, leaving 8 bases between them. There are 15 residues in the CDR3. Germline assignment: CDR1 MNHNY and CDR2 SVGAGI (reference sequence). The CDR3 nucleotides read TGTGCCAGCAGTTACTCCGAAGGGGGCAATCAGCCCCAGCATTTT. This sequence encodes CASSYSEGGNQPQHF.